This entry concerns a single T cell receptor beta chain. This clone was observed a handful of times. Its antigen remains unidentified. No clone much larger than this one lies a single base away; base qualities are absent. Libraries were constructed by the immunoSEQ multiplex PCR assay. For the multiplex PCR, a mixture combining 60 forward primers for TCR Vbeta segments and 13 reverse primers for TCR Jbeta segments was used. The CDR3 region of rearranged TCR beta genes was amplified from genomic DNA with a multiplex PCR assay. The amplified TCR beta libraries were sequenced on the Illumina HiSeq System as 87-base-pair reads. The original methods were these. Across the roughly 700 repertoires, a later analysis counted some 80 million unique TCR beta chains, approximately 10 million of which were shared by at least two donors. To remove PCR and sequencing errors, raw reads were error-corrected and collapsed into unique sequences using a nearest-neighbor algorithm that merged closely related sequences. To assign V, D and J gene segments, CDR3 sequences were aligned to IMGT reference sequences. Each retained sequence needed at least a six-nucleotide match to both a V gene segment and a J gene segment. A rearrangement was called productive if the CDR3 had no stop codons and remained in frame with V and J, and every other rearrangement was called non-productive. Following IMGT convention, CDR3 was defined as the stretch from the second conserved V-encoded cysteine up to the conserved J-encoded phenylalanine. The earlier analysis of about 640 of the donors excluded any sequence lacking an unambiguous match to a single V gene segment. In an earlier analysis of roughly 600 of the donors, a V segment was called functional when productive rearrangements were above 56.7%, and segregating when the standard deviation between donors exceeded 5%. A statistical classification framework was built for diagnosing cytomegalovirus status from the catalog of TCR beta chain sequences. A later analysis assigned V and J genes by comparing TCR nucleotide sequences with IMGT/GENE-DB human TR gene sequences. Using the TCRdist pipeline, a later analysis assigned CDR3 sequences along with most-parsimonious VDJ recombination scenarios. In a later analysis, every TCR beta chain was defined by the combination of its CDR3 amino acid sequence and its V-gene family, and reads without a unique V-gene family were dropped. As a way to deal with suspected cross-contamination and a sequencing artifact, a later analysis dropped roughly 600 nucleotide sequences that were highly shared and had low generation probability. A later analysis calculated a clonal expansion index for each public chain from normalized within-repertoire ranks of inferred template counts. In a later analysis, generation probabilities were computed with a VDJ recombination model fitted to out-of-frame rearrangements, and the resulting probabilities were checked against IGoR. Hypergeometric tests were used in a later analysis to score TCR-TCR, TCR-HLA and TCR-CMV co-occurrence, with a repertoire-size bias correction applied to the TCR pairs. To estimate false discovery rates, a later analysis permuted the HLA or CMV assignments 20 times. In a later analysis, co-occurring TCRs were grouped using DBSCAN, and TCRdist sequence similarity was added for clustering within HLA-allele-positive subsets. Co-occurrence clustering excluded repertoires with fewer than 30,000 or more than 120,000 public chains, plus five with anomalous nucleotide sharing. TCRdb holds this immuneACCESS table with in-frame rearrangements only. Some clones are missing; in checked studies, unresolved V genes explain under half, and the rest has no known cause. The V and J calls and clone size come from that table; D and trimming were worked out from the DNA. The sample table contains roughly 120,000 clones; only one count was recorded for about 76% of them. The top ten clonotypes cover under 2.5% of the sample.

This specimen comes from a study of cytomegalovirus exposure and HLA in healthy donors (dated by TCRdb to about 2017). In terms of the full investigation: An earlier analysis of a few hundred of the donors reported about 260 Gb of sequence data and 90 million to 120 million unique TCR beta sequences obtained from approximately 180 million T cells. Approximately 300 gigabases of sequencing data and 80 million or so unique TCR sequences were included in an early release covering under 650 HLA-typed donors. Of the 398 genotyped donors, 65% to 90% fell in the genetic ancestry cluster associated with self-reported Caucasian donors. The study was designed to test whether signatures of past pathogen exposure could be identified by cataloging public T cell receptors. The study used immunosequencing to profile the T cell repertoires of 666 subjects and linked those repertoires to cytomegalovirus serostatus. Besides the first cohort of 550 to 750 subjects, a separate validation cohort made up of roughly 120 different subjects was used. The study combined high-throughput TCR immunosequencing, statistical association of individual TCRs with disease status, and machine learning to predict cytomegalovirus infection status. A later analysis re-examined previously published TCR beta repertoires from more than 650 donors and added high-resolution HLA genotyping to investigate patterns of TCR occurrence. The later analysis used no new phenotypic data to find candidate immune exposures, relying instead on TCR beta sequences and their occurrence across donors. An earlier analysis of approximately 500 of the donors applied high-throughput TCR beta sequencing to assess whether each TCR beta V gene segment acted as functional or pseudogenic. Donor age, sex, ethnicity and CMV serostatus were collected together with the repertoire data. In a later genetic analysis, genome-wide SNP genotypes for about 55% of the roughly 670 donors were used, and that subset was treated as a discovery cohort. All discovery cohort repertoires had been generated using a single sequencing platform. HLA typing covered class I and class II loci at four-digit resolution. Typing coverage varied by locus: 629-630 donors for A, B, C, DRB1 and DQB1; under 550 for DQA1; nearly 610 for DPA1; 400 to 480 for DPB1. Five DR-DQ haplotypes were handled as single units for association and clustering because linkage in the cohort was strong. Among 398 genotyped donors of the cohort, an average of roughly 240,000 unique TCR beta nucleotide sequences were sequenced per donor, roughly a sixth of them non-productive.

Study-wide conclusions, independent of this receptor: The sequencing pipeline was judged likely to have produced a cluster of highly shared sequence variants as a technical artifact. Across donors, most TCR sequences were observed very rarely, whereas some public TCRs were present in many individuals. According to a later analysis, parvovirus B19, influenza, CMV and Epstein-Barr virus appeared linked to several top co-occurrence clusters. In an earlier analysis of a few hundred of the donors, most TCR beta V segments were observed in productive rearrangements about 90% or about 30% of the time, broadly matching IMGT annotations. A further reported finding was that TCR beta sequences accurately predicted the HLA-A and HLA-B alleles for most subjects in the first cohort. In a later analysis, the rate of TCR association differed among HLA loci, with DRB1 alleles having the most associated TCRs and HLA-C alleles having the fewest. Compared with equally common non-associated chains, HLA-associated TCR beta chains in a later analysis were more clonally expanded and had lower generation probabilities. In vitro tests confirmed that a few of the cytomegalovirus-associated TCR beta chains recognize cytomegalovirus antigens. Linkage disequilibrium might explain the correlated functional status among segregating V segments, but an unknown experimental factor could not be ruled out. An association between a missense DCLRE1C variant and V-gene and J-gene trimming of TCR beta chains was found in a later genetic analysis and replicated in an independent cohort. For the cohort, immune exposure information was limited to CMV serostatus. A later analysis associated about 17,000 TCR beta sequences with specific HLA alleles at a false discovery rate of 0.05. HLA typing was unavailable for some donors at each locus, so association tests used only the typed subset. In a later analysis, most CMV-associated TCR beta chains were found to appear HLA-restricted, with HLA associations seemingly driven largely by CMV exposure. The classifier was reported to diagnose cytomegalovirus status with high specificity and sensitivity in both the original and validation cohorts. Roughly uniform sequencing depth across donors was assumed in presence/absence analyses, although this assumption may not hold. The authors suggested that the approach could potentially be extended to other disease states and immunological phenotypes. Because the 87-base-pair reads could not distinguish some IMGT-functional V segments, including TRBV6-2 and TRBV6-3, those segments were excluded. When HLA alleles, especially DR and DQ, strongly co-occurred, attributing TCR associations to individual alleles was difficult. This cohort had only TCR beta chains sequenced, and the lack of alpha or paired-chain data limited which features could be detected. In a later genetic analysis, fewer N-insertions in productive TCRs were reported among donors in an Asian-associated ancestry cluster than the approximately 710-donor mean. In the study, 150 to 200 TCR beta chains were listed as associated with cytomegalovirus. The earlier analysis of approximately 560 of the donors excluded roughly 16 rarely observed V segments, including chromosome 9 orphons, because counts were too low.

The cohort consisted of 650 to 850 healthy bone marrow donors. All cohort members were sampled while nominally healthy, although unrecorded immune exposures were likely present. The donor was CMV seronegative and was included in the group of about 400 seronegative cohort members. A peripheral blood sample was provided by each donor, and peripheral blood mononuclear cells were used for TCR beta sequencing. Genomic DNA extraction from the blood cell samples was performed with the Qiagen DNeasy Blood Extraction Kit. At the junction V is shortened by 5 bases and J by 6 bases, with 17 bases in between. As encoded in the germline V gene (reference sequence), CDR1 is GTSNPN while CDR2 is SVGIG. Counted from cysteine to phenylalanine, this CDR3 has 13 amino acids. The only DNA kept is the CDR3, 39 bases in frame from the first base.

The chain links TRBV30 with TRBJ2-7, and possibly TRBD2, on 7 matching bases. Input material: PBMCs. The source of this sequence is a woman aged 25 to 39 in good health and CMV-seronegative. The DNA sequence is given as TGTGCCTGGGGGAGGGGGGGGCTTGGCGAGCAGTACTTC. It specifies CAWGRGGLGEQYF.